The 29 T cell receptor beta chains given below trace back to one sample, sequenced in a study of CD8 T cells in Susac syndrome. An input of about 0.45 to 1 ug of RNA was subjected to reverse transcription using random hexamers. TCRdb analysed the immunoSEQ multiplex PCR reads with MiXCR anew, one entry per CDR3 protein. The sample records 100,000 to 150,000 distinct CDR3 sequences, about 95% being singletons. Input material: CD4+ T cells from PBMCs. The receptors shown here come from a human donor in good health.

The gene calls are TRBV28 and TRBJ2-7; 8 nucleotides line up with TRBD1. The CDR3 sequence is 14 residues long. The J segment lost 3 bases and the V segment lost 6 bases, leaving 7 bases of the junction unmatched. Germline loops: CDR1 MDHEN, CDR2 SYDVKM. The CDR3 loop reads CASRPQGVDYEQYF. Here the CDR3 DNA reads TGTGCCAGCAGGCCACAGGGGGTTGACTACGAGCAGTACTTC.

V usage is TRBV30 and J usage is TRBJ2-2; D is undetermined. The CDR3 has 14 amino acids. Germline lookup yields CDR1 GTSNPN and CDR2 SVGIG (reference sequence). Trimming stripped 1 base from V and 5 bases from J, with 11 bases between. CDR3 sequence reads: CAWSDIGHTGELFF. As DNA, the CDR3 is TGTGCCTGGAGTGATATCGGTCATACCGGGGAGCTGTTTTTT.

The chain has TRBV27 and TRBJ2-7; D gene unclear. CDR1 and CDR2 (germline): MNHEY, SMNVEV (reference sequence). This CDR3 is built from 11 residues. V gave up 8 bases and J gave up 0 bases, with 5 bases separating them. The CDR3: CASGVSYEQYF. CDR3 bases: TGTGCCAGCGGGGTCTCCTACGAGCAGTACTTC.

The V gene is TRBV27, the J gene TRBJ2-2; D not certain. This CDR3 spans 16 amino acids. Germline CDR1 MNHEY, CDR2 SMNVEV (reference sequence). Trimming shortened V by 1 base and J by 1 base, and 10 bases separated the two germline ends. CDR3 nucleotide sequence: TGTGCCAGCAGTTTATTTGGGTCGGAGAACACCGGGGAGCTGTTTTTT. Residues: CASSLFGSENTGELFF.

This clonotype is a singleton in its sample. The V gene is TRBV2, the J gene TRBJ1-1, with D unclear. The V end lost 4 bases, the J end lost 4 bases, and 10 bases lay between the germline ends. Germline V CDR1 and CDR2: SNHLY, FYNNEI. There are 13 residues in the CDR3. In nucleotides, the CDR3 is TGTGCCAGCAGTGCCACGTGGGGCACTGAAGCTTTCTTT. It encodes CASSATWGTEAFF.

V gene TRBV13 combines with J gene TRBJ1-1, with D tentatively TRBD1 (6 bases). CDR1 and CDR2 from the germline V gene are PRHDT and FYEKMQ (reference sequence). V gave up 2 bases and J gave up 4 bases, with 14 bases separating them. CDR3 length equals 15 residues. CDR3 region: CASSLFGGEGTEAFF. The CDR3, as DNA: TGTGCCAGCAGCTTATTTGGGGGCGAGGGCACTGAAGCTTTCTTT.

V is TRBV24-1 and J is TRBJ1-4; weak D call: TRBD1 (5 bases). Trimming removed 3 bases at V and 7 bases at J, with 8 bases between. Germline-derived CDR1 and CDR2 are KGHDR and SFDVKD. The CDR3 runs to 13 residues. The CDR3 nucleotides read TGTGCCACCAGTGATGGTGGGGGTGAAAAACTGTTTTTT. This codes for CATSDGGGEKLFF.

The CDR3 DNA follows: TGTGCCACCAGCAGGGGACCGGGACAGGGGAGATCCTACGAGCAGTACTTC. Translation: CATSRGPGQGRSYEQYF. The chain employs TRBV15 and TRBJ2-7; 10 bases are a match to TRBD1. With 3 bases clipped from V and 1 base from J, the junction kept 9 bases outside the gene matches. The CDR3 contains 17 residues. CDR1 is LNHNV and CDR2 is YYDKDF in the germline V gene (reference sequence).

This clonotype was seen only once. The chain has TRBV6-5 and TRBJ2-5; 7 bases line up with TRBD2. The CDR3 totals 15 residues. The junction had 7 bases not matched to a gene; V was cut back by 4 bases and J by 2 bases. CDR1 MNHEY and CDR2 SVGAGI come from the germline V gene. The CDR3: CASSWTGRKQETQYF. As DNA, the CDR3 is TGTGCCAGCAGTTGGACCGGGAGGAAGCAAGAGACCCAGTACTTC.

The V call is TRBV3-1, the J call TRBJ2-7, with unresolved D. Trimming took 4 bases from V and 7 from J, leaving 8 bases between them. The CDR3 has 11 amino acids. The germline CDR1 and CDR2 sequences are LGHDT and YNNKEL (reference sequence). CDR3 region: CASSLLMEQYF. CDR3 in DNA: TGTGCCAGCAGCCTTCTTATGGAGCAGTACTTC.

The chain recombines TRBV3-1 with TRBJ1-1; D ambiguous. Trimming left V 3 bases short and J 0 bases short, with 8 bases between. From germline, CDR1 is LGHDT and CDR2 YNNKEL (reference sequence). The CDR3 runs 14 residues. CDR3 region: CASSHRAMNTEAFF. As DNA, the CDR3 is TGTGCCAGCAGCCACCGGGCGATGAACACTGAAGCTTTCTTT.

J is TRBJ2-5 and V is TRBV5-5; D gene unclear. Germline V CDR1 and CDR2: SGHKS, YYEKEE (reference sequence). The CDR3 consists of 13 residues. V was shortened by 1 base and J by 3 bases, with 7 bases between the two germline ends. This CDR3 is CASSLNREETQYF. The CDR3 DNA is TGTGCCAGCAGCTTGAACAGAGAAGAGACCCAGTACTTC.

The chain couples TRBV12-3 or TRBV12-4 to TRBJ1-5, with D perhaps matching TRBD1 (5 bases). The V end lost 3 bases, the J end lost 0 bases, and 9 bases lay between the germline ends. The CDR3 consists of 15 residues. This chain's CDR3 is CASSFWGNSNQPQHF. DNA for the CDR3: TGTGCCAGCAGTTTTTGGGGGAATAGCAATCAGCCCCAGCATTTT.

V gene TRBV24-1 combines with J gene TRBJ2-1; tentatively, D is TRBD1 or TRBD2 (6 bases each). The CDR3 spans 15 residues. The germline gives CDR1 KGHDR, CDR2 SFDVKD. V shed 6 bases and J shed 8 bases, with 19 bases lying between them. DNA for the CDR3: TGTGCCACCAGTTCAGTGAGAGGGGGGCGGGATGAGCAGTTCTTC. Encoded protein: CATSSVRGGRDEQFF.

This chain joins TRBV2 and TRBJ2-3; 12 bases are shared with TRBD2. The CDR3 consists of 15 residues. Trimming cost V 4 bases and J 2 bases; bases outside gene matches: 1. Germline V gene sequence: CDR1 SNHLY, CDR2 FYNNEI. The CDR3 nucleotides read TGTGCCAGCAGTGGGACTAGCGGGACCACAGATACGCAGTATTTT. It is translated as CASSGTSGTTDTQYF.

This chain joins TRBV2 and TRBJ2-5, with 8 bases matching TRBD1. The length of the CDR3 is 14 residues. The germline gives CDR1 SNHLY, CDR2 FYNNEI. Losses at the gene ends were 6 bases for V and 1 base for J; bases not matched to a gene: 4. DNA for the CDR3: TGTGCCAGCAGCCGGGACAGGTCCCAAGAGACCCAGTACTTC. Translating it yields CASSRDRSQETQYF. Supplemented by reference TRBV2 and TRBJ2-5, the full variable domain reads EPEVTQTPSHQVTQMGQEVILRCVPISNHLYFYWYRQILGQKVEFLVSFYNNEISEKSEIFDDQFSVERPDGSNFTLKIRSTKLEDSAMYFCASSRDRSQETQYFGPGTRLLVL.

The chain combines TRBV27 with TRBJ1-1; a weak D match, TRBD1 (5 bases). Trimming removed 5 bases at V and 6 bases at J, with 19 bases between. This CDR3 is 15 amino acids long. Germline assignment: CDR1 MNHEY and CDR2 SMNVEV (reference sequence). The CDR3 nucleotides read TGTGCCAGCAGTACCCATATTAACAGGTTAGCTGAAGCTTTCTTT. It is translated as CASSTHINRLAEAFF.

The chain couples TRBV12-3 or TRBV12-4 to TRBJ1-4; 7 nucleotides align to TRBD1. The CDR3 runs 15 residues. Trimming at V came to 5 bases and at J to 6 bases, leaving 9 bases not matched to a gene. For the CDR3, the DNA is TGTGCCAGCAGTCCTTCCGGGACAGATTATGAAAAACTGTTTTTT. It specifies CASSPSGTDYEKLFF.

The chain has TRBV20-1 and TRBJ2-1, with TRBD1 matching 8 bases. The CDR3 spans 16 residues. The germline CDR1 and CDR2 sequences are DFQATT and SNEGSKA (reference sequence). Trimming took 3 bases from V and 5 from J; bases not matched to a gene: 12. The CDR3, as DNA: TGCAGTGCTAGGTCCCCGGGACAGGCTGGGCACAATGAGCAGTTCTTC. It encodes CSARSPGQAGHNEQFF.

The chain recombines TRBV9 with TRBJ2-7; either TRBD1 or TRBD2 may fit D (5 bases each). V lost 2 bases and J lost 5, with 11 bases in between. CDR1 is SGDLS, CDR2 YYNGEE, per germline. The CDR3 totals 13 residues. The CDR3 sequence is CASSVEGRHEQYF. The CDR3 coding sequence is TGTGCCAGCAGCGTCGAGGGACGGCACGAGCAGTACTTC.

This chain joins TRBV12-3 or TRBV12-4 and TRBJ1-1; no definite D call. V was pared by 0 bases and J by 10 bases, with 6 bases between. The CDR3 is 11 residues long. CDR3 sequence (DNA): TGTGCCAGCAGTTTAGCGCTGGGAGCTTTCTTT. Translating it yields CASSLALGAFF.

The chain carries TRBV5-1 and TRBJ2-5; 7 nucleotides line up with TRBD2. The CDR3 is 13 residues long. With 9 bases clipped from V and 4 bases from J, the junction kept 9 bases outside the gene matches. Germline values: CDR1 SGHRS, CDR2 YFSETQ. The CDR3 nucleotides are TGCGCCACCAGTCCATCGGGAGGAGAGACCCAGTACTTC. It translates to CATSPSGGETQYF. Variable domain in full (rest from reference TRBV5-1 and TRBJ2-5): KAGVTQTPRYLIKTRGQQVTLSCSPISGHRSVSWYQQTPGQGLQFLFEYFSETQRNKGNFPGRFSGRQFSNSRSEMNVSTLELGDSALYLCATSPSGGETQYFGPGTRLLVL.

The chain has TRBV20-1 and TRBJ2-7; TRBD2 agrees at 11 bases. CDR1 DFQATT and CDR2 SNEGSKA come from the germline V gene (reference sequence). The junction had 5 bases not matched to a gene; V was cut back by 5 bases and J by 2 bases. The CDR3 sequence is 14 residues long. As DNA, the CDR3 is TGCAGTGCTCTGGGGACTAGCGGTACCTACGAGCAGTACTTC. It yields the protein CSALGTSGTYEQYF.

The chain uses TRBV3-1 and TRBJ2-7, with 11 bases that match TRBD1. The CDR3 spans 14 residues. Losses at the gene ends were 11 bases for V and 3 bases for J; bases not matched to a gene: 9. Germline V gives CDR1 LGHDT, CDR2 YNNKEL (reference sequence). CDR3 DNA: TGTGCCTCCAACGCCGGGACAGGGGGCTACGAGCAGTACTTC. Translating it yields CASNAGTGGYEQYF.

The chain combines TRBV19 with TRBJ1-5; tentatively, D is TRBD1 (5 bases). Trimming shortened V by 7 bases and J by 2 bases, and 9 bases separated the two germline ends. Looked up from germline, CDR1 is LNHDA and CDR2 is SQIVND (reference sequence). This CDR3 region has 13 residues. The CDR3 region has the DNA TGTGCCAGTACCATAGGGGGCAATCAGCCCCAGCATTTT. It specifies CASTIGGNQPQHF.

The V call is TRBV27, the J call TRBJ2-7; the D is unclear. This CDR3 region has 14 residues. Trimming pared 2 bases from V and 1 base from J, leaving 9 bases between. Germline V gene data show CDR1 as MNHEY and CDR2 as SMNVEV (reference sequence). The CDR3, as DNA: TGTGCCAGCAGTTTACGGGTTGCGTCCTACGAGCAGTACTTC. This encodes CASSLRVASYEQYF.

The chain uses TRBV2 and TRBJ2-7; D perhaps matches TRBD2 (6 bases). The CDR3 runs 14 residues. Germline-derived CDR1 and CDR2 are SNHLY and FYNNEI. The V gene lost 5 bases and the J gene lost 3 bases, with 14 bases spanning the gap. This CDR3 reads CASSSTSVGYEQYF. In DNA form, the CDR3 reads TGTGCCAGCAGTTCGACTAGTGTCGGCTACGAGCAGTACTTC. Full variable domain (remainder filled in from reference TRBV2 and TRBJ2-7): EPEVTQTPSHQVTQMGQEVILRCVPISNHLYFYWYRQILGQKVEFLVSFYNNEISEKSEIFDDQFSVERPDGSNFTLKIRSTKLEDSAMYFCASSSTSVGYEQYFGPGTRLTVT.

The genes are TRBV18 and TRBJ2-2; D call uncertain. The germline V gene has CDR1 KGHSH and CDR2 LQKENI. V lost 2 bases, J lost 0 bases, and 10 bases lay in between. CDR3 size: 16 residues. DNA of the CDR3: TGTGCCAGCTCACCATACCAGGCTACGAACACCGGGGAGCTGTTTTTT. Protein product: CASSPYQATNTGELFF.

The chain has TRBV2 and TRBJ2-2; 14 bases are shared with TRBD2. After removal of 6 bases from V and 5 bases from J, the junction contained 8 bases not matched to a gene. Germline lookup yields CDR1 SNHLY and CDR2 FYNNEI. The CDR3 has 17 residues. In DNA form, the CDR3 reads TGTGCCAGCAGGCCGGGGACTAGCGGGAGTTTAACCGGGGAGCTGTTTTTT. This gives the protein CASRPGTSGSLTGELFF. The full variable domain, in which reference TRBV2 and TRBJ2-2 provide the parts outside the CDR3, is EPEVTQTPSHQVTQMGQEVILRCVPISNHLYFYWYRQILGQKVEFLVSFYNNEISEKSEIFDDQFSVERPDGSNFTLKIRSTKLEDSAMYFCASRPGTSGSLTGELFFGEGSRLTVL.